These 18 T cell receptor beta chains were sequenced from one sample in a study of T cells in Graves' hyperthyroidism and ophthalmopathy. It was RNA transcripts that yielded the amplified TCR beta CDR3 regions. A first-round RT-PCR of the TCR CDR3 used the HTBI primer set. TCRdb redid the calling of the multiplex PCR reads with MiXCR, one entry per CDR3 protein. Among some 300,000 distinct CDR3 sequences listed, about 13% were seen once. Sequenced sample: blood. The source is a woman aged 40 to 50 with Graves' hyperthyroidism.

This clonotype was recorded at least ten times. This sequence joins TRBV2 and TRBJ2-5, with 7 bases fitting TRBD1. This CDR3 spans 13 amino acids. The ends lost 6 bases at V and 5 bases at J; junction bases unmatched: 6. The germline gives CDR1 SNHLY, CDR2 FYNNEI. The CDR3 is CASRKGAGETQYF. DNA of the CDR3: TGTGCCAGCAGGAAGGGGGCCGGGGAGACCCAGTACTTC.

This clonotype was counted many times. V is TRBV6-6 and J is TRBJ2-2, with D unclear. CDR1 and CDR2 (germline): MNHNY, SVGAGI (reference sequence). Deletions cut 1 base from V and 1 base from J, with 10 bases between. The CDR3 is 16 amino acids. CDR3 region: CASSYFMQKNTGELFF. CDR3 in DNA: TGTGCCAGCAGTTACTTCATGCAGAAGAACACCGGGGAGCTGTTTTTT.

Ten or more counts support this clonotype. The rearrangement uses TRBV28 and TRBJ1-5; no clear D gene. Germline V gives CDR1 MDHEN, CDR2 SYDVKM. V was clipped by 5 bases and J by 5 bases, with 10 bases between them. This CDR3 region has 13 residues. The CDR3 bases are TGTGCCAGCAGTACGGACGGATATCAGCCCCAGCATTTT. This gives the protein CASSTDGYQPQHF.

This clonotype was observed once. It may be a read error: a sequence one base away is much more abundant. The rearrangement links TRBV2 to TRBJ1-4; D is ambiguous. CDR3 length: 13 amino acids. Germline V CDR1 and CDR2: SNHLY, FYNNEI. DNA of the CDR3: TGTGGCAGCATCCGGCAGCTTAATGAAAAACTGTTTTTT. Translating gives CGSIRQLNEKLFF.

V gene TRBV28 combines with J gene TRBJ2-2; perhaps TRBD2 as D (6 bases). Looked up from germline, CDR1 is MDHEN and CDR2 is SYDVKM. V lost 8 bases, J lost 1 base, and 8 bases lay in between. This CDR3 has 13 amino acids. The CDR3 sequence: CASLGGNTGELFF. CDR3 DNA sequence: TGTGCCAGCCTCGGGGGGAACACCGGGGAGCTGTTTTTT.

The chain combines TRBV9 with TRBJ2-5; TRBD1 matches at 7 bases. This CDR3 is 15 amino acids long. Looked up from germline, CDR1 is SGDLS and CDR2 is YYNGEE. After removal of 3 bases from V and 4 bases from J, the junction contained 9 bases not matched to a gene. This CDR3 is CASSALDRAGETQYF. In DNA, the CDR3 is TGTGCCAGCAGCGCCCTCGACAGGGCGGGAGAGACCCAGTACTTC.

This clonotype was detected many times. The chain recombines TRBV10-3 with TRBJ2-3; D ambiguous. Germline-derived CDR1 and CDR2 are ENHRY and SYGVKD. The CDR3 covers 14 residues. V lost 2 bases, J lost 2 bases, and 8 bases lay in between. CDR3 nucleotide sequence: TGTGCCATCAGTGAGGCTAGGACCACAGATACGCAGTATTTT. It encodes CAISEARTTDTQYF.

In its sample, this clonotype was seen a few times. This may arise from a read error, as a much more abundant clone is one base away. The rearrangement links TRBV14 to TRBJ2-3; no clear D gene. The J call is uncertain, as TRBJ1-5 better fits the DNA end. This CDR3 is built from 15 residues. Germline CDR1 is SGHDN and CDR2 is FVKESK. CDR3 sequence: CASSQALGGADTQHF. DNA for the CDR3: TGTGCCAGCAGCCAAGCACTAGGAGGTGCAGATACGCAGCATTTT.

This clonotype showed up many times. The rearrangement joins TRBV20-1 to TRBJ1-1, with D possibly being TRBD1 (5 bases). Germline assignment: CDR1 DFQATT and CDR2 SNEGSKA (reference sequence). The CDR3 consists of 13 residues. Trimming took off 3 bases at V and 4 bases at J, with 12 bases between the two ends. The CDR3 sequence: CSARSLGPTEAFF. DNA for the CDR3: TGCAGTGCTAGGAGTCTGGGACCCACTGAAGCTTTCTTT.

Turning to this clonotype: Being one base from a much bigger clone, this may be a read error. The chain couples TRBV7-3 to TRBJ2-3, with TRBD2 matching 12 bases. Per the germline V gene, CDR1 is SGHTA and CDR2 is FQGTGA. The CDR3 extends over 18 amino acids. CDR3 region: CACSPTPTSGRGRDTQYF. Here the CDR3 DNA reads TGTGCCTGCAGCCCTACCCCGACTAGCGGGAGAGGAAGAGATACGCAGTATTTT.

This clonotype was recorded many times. CDR3 DNA sequence: TGTGCCAGCAGTGAATCGGGAGATACGCAGTATTTT. This sequence encodes CASSESGDTQYF. The V call is TRBV2, the J call TRBJ2-3; unclear D gene. Looked up from germline, CDR1 is SNHLY and CDR2 is FYNNEI. Trimming pared 2 bases from V and 5 bases from J, leaving 5 bases between. The CDR3 contains 12 residues.

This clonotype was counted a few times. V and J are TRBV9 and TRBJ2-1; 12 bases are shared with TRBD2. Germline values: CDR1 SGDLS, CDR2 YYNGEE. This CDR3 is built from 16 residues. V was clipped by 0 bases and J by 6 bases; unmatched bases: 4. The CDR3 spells CASSVVGTSGFNEQFF. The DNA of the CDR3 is TGTGCCAGCAGCGTAGTCGGGACTAGCGGGTTCAATGAGCAGTTCTTC.

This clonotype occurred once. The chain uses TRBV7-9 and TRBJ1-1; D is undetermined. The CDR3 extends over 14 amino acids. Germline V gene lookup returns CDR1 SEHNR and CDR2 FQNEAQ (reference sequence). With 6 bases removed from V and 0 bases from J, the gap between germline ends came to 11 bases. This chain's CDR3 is CASRTAGLNTEAFF. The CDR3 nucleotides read TGTGCCAGCAGGACTGCAGGATTGAACACTGAAGCTTTCTTT.

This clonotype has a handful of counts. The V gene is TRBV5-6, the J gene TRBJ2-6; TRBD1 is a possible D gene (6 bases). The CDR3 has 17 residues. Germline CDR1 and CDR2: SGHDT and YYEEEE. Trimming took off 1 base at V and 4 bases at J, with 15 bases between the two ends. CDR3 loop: CASSLFVGAMGANVLTF. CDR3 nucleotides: TGTGCCAGCAGCTTGTTCGTGGGGGCAATGGGGGCCAACGTCCTGACTTTC.

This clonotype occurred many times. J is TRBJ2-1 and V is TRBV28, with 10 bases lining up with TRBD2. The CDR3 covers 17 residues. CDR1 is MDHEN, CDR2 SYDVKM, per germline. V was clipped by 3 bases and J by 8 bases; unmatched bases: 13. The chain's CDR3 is CASSLVSRSGRGDEQFF. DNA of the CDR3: TGTGCCAGCAGTTTGGTTTCGCGAAGCGGGAGGGGGGATGAGCAGTTCTTC.

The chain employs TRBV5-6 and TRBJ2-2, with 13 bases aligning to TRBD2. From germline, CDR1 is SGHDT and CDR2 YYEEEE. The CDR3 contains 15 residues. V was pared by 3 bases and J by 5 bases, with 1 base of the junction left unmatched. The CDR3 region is CASSWGLAGTGELFF. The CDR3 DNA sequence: TGTGCCAGCAGCTGGGGACTAGCGGGAACCGGGGAGCTGTTTTTT.

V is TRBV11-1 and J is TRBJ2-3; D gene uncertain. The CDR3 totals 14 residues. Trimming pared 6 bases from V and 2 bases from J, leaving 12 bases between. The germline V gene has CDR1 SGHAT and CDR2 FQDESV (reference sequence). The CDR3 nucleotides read TGTGCCAGCAGGATTAGTAGATCCACAGATACGCAGTATTTT. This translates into CASRISRSTDTQYF.

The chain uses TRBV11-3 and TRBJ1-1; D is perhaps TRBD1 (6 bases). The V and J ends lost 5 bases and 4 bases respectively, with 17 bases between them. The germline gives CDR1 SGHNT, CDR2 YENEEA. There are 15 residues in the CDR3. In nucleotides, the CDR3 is TGTGCCAGCAGCCGCCGGGACACCGAGCGCACTGAAGCTTTCTTT. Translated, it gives CASSRRDTERTEAFF.